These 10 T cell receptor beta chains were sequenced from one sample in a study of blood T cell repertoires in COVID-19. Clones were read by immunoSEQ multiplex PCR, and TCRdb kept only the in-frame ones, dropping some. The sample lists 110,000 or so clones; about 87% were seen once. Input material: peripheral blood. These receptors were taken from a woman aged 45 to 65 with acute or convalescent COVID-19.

Here the CDR3 reads CASSARTGNTEAFF. The CDR3 DNA sequence: TGTGCCAGCAGCGCCCGGACAGGGAACACTGAAGCTTTCTTT. This rearrangement joins TRBV5-5 to TRBJ1-1; TRBD1 matches 7 bases. Germline values: CDR1 SGHKS, CDR2 YYEKEE (reference sequence). This CDR3 comprises 14 residues. J lost 1 base, V lost 4 bases, and 4 bases had no gene match.

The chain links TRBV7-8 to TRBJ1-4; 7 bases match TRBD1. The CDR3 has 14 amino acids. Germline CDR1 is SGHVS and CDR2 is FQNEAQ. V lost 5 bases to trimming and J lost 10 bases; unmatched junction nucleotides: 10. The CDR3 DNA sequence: TGTGCCAGCAGCATACAGGGGAATTTCGGAAAACTGTTTTTT. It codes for CASSIQGNFGKLFF.

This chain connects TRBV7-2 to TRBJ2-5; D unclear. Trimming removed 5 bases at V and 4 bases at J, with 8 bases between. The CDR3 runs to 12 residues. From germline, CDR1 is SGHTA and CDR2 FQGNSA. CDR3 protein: CASSLQLETQYF. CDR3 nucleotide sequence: TGTGCCAGCAGCCTCCAACTAGAGACCCAGTACTTC.

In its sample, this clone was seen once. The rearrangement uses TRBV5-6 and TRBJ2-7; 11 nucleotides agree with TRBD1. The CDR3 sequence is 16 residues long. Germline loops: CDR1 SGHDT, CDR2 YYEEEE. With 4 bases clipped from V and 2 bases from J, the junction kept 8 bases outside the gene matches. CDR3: CASSGGQGALAYEQYF. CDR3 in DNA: TGTGCCAGCAGCGGAGGACAGGGGGCTTTAGCCTACGAGCAGTACTTC.

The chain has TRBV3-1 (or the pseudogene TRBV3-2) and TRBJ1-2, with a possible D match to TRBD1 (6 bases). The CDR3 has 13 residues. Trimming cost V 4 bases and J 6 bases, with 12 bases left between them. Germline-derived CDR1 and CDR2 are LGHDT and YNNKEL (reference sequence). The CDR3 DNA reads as TGTGCCAGCAGCCCGAGGACAGCTGATGGCTACACCTTC. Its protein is CASSPRTADGYTF.

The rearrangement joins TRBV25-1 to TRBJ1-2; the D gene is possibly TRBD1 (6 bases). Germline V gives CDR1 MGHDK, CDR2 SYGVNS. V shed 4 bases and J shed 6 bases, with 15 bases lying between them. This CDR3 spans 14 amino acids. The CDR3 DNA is TGTGCCAGCAGTGTGGGACACAGGGCCAATGGCTACACCTTC. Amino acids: CASSVGHRANGYTF.

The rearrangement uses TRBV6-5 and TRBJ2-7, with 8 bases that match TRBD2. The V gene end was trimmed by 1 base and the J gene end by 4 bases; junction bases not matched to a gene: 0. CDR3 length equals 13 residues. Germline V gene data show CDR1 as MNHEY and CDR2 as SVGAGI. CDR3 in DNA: TGTGCCAGCAGTTACTTAGCGGGGTACGAGCAGTACTTC. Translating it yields CASSYLAGYEQYF.

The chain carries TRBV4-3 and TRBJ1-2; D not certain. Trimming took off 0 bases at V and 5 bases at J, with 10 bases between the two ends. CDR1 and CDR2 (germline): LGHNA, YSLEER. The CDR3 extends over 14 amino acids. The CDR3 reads CASSQDPTFYGYTF. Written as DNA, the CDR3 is TGCGCCAGCAGCCAAGATCCCACTTTTTATGGCTACACCTTC.

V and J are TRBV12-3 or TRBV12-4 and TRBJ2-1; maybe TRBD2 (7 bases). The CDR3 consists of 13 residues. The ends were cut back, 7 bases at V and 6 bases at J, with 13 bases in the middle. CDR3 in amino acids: CASTLGGPNEQFF. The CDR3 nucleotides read TGTGCCAGCACCCTCGGGGGGCCCAATGAGCAGTTCTTC.

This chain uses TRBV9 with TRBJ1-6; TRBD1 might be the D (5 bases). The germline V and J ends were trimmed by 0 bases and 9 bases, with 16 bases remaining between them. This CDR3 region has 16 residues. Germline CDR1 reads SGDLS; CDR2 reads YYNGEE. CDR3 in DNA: TGTGCCAGCAGCGTAGGAGGGACTCCACAGGCTTCACCCCTCCACTTT. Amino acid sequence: CASSVGGTPQASPLHF.